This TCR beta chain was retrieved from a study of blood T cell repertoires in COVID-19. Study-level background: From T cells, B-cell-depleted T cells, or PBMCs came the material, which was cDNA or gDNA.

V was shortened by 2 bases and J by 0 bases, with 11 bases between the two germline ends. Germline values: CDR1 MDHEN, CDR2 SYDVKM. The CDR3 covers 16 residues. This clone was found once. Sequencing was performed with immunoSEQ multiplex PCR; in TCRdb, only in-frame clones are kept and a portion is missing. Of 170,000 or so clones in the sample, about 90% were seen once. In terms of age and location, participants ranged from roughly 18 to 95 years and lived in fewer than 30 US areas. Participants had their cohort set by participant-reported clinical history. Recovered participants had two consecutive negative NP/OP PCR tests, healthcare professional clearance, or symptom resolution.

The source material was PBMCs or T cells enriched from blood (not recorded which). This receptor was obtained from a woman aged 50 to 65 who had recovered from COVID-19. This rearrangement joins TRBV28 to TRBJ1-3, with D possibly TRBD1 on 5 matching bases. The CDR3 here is CASSLDPGHSGNTIYF. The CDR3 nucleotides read TGTGCCAGCAGTTTAGACCCAGGGCACTCTGGAAACACCATATATTTT.